The rows below give T cell receptor beta chains drawn from one sample of a study of shared T cell receptors in the human thymus. The assay was immunoSEQ multiplex PCR, and TCRdb's table has in-frame clones only and misses some. The profile shows approximately 660,000 clones, around 89% of them singletons. The same specimen was also included in a second study, on human thymus T cells.

The sample comprised thymocytes. The source of these receptors is a boy younger than two with a congenital heart defect. The CDR3 runs from the conserved cysteine through the conserved F or W. Fields, in order: V gene, J gene, D gene, clone size, CDR3 DNA, CDR3 protein. A D gene is named only where the DNA matches it firmly. The listing skips clone size in some rows; elsewhere it reads once, few, many or a size class.

V gene: TRBV18
J gene: TRBJ2-7
D gene: .
clone size: .
CDR3 DNA: TGTGCCAGCTCACCGGGCAAATTCACCTACGAGCAGTACTTC
CDR3 protein: CASSPGKFTYEQYF

V gene: TRBV30
J gene: TRBJ2-1
D gene: TRBD2
clone size: .
CDR3 DNA: TGTGCCTGGAGTCCCGTTGATTCGGGGGGCTCCTACAATGAGCAGTTCTTC
CDR3 protein: CAWSPVDSGGSYNEQFF

V gene: TRBV5-1
J gene: TRBJ2-2
D gene: TRBD2
clone size: .
CDR3 DNA: TGCGCCAGCAGCTCCCCGGGACTAGCGGGAGGGGCGAACACCGGGGAGCTGTTTTTT
CDR3 protein: CASSSPGLAGGANTGELFF

V gene: TRBV7-2
J gene: TRBJ2-7
D gene: .
clone size: .
CDR3 DNA: TGTGCCAGCAGCTTTGGGGGACTCTACGAGCAGTACTTC
CDR3 protein: CASSFGGLYEQYF

V gene: TRBV4-2
J gene: TRBJ2-5
D gene: .
clone size: .
CDR3 DNA: TGTGCCAGCAGCCAAGAGGGCCAGGGGGGAGAGACCCAGTACTTC
CDR3 protein: CASSQEGQGGETQYF

V gene: TRBV5-8
J gene: TRBJ2-7
D gene: .
clone size: .
CDR3 DNA: TGTGCCAGCAGGACGGGATACCACGAGCAGTACTTC
CDR3 protein: CASRTGYHEQYF

V gene: TRBV2
J gene: TRBJ2-2
D gene: .
clone size: few
CDR3 DNA: TGTGCCAGCAGTTCCCGGACAACAACGAACACCGGGGAGCTGTTTTTT
CDR3 protein: CASSSRTTTNTGELFF

V gene: TRBV9
J gene: TRBJ1-2
D gene: .
clone size: once
CDR3 DNA: TGTGCCAGCAGCGTAACGCAGGGACTGTTAGTATATGGCTACACCTTC
CDR3 protein: CASSVTQGLLVYGYTF

V gene: TRBV5-1
J gene: TRBJ2-5
D gene: .
clone size: .
CDR3 DNA: TGCGCCAGCAGGCTGGGGCTAGAAGAGACCCAGTACTTC
CDR3 protein: CASRLGLEETQYF

V gene: TRBV9
J gene: TRBJ2-3
D gene: .
clone size: few
CDR3 DNA: TGTGCCAGCAGCGTAGAAAGCGAACCTAGCACAGATACGCAGTATTTT
CDR3 protein: CASSVESEPSTDTQYF

V gene: TRBV4-1
J gene: TRBJ2-7
D gene: TRBD2
clone size: .
CDR3 DNA: TGCGCCAGCAGCCCGCAGATGAATTTAGGGCGGGAGGGCCTAGACCACGAGCAGTACTTC
CDR3 protein: CASSPQMNLGREGLDHEQYF

V gene: TRBV5-6
J gene: TRBJ2-3
D gene: TRBD1
clone size: .
CDR3 DNA: TGTGCCAGCAGCCCGATTCCAGGGGGCAACACAGATACGCAGTATTTT
CDR3 protein: CASSPIPGGNTDTQYF

V gene: TRBV11-3
J gene: TRBJ2-3
D gene: TRBD2
clone size: once
CDR3 DNA: TGTGCCAGCAGCTTGAGGACTAGCGGGAGGATCACAGATACGCAGTATTTT
CDR3 protein: CASSLRTSGRITDTQYF

V gene: TRBV28
J gene: TRBJ2-3
D gene: TRBD2
clone size: once
CDR3 DNA: TGTGCCAGCAGTTCCCCAGCGGGAGGGACAGATACGCAGTATTTT
CDR3 protein: CASSSPAGGTDTQYF

V gene: TRBV29-1
J gene: TRBJ2-7
D gene: .
clone size: .
CDR3 DNA: TGCAGCGTTGAAGAGGGGGCAGGGATCTCCTACGAGCAGTACTTC
CDR3 protein: CSVEEGAGISYEQYF

V gene: TRBV27
J gene: TRBJ1-4
D gene: .
clone size: .
CDR3 DNA: TGTGCCAGCAGTTTGGGGGGGCGTGAAAAACTGTTTTTT
CDR3 protein: CASSLGGREKLFF